This T cell receptor (beta chain) was retrieved from a study of cytomegalovirus exposure and HLA in healthy donors. Study-wide findings and caveats: Most observed TCR sequences were rare, whereas some public TCRs were detected in many donors. Cytomegalovirus status was reportedly diagnosed by the classifier with high specificity and sensitivity. In vitro work confirmed that a few CMV-associated chains recognize CMV antigens.

Sequencing was performed with immunoSEQ multiplex PCR; in TCRdb, only in-frame clones are kept and a portion is missing. The sample records tens of thousands of clones, approximately 97% being singletons. As for this clone: Its antigen remains unknown.

With 1 base removed from V and 2 bases from J, the gap between germline ends came to 10 bases. The CDR3 contains 15 residues. Germline CDR1 SGHTA, CDR2 FQGNSA. Sequenced sample: PBMCs. The TCR was taken from a woman younger than 30 in good health and CMV-seropositive. V and J are TRBV7-2 and TRBJ2-3; the D gene is possibly TRBD2 (5 bases). The CDR3 here is CASSLVSGATDTQYF. CDR3 DNA sequence: TGTGCCAGCAGCTTAGTGAGCGGAGCCACAGATACGCAGTATTTT.